This entry describes one T cell receptor beta chain. Its specificity is not known. This specimen belongs to a study of cytomegalovirus exposure and HLA in healthy donors. Study-level findings and limits: Presence/absence comparisons presumed near-even sequencing depth among donors. CMV serostatus was the only immune exposure information that was available. The authors later linked a missense DCLRE1C variant to TCR beta V- and J-gene trimming.

The CDR3 totals 14 residues. Germline V gives CDR1 MRHNA, CDR2 SNTAGT. V gave up 6 bases and J gave up 5 bases, with 13 bases separating them. The PCR employed 60 Vbeta primers together with 13 Jbeta primers. Sequencing used immunoSEQ multiplex PCR; TCRdb keeps in-frame clones, though not all of them. The sample consists of under 150,000 clones, around 77% of them appearing once. The receptor was isolated from a woman aged 60-75 years in good health and CMV-seronegative. The chain combines TRBV6-4 with TRBJ2-2, with a possible D match to TRBD2 (6 bases). The sample taken for sequencing was PBMCs. CDR3 coding DNA: TGTGCCAGCAGCGGGGGACCGGAGACCGGGGAGCTGTTTTTT. It translates to CASSGGPETGELFF.